Presented here are 27 T cell receptor beta chains from one specimen sequenced in a study of blood T cells in healthy people across ages (dated by TCRdb to between 2015 and 2016). The library was generated by 5' RACE. For sequencing, an Illumina HiSeq 2500 was employed. The second PCR ran for roughly 7 to 12 cycles and used a J-beta primer mix along with a sample-barcoded 5' primer. TCRdb trimmed the raw reads at Q25, called clones with MiXCR and kept productive beta chains. Rows are unified per CDR3 protein, each entry keeping the most common DNA and genes. The sample includes roughly 1.5 million distinct CDR3 sequences, with roughly two fifths observed a single time. In total, the top ten clones hold approximately 4% of the sample. The specimen sequenced was blood. The receptors were gathered from a woman younger than 30 in good health.

V gene TRBV5-1 combines with J gene TRBJ2-1, with 14 bases identical to TRBD2. There are 16 residues in the CDR3. V was clipped by 2 bases and J by 9 bases; unmatched bases: 7. Looked up from germline, CDR1 is SGHRS and CDR2 is YFSETQ. The CDR3 reads CASSLRTSGGRGEQFF. The CDR3 DNA is TGCGCCAGCAGCTTACGGACTAGCGGGGGGCGGGGTGAGCAGTTCTTC.

The chain recombines TRBV24-1 with TRBJ1-2; no reliable D call. Per the germline V gene, CDR1 is KGHDR and CDR2 is SFDVKD. This CDR3 region has 12 residues. Trimming stripped 3 bases from V and 4 bases from J, with 5 bases between. CDR3 residues: CATSDGSYGYTF. In nucleotides, the CDR3 is TGTGCCACCAGTGATGGAAGCTATGGCTACACCTTC.

V usage is TRBV9 and J usage is TRBJ2-3, with 7 bases lining up with TRBD2. From germline, CDR1 is SGDLS and CDR2 YYNGEE. The junction had 6 bases not matched to a gene; V was cut back by 2 bases and J by 6 bases. The CDR3 sequence is 14 residues long. The CDR3 protein is CASSVGGSGDTQYF. The CDR3 DNA reads TGTGCCAGCAGCGTCGGGGGGAGCGGCGATACGCAGTATTTT.

The V gene is TRBV6-2 or TRBV6-3, the J gene TRBJ2-1; 8 nucleotides match TRBD2. Germline loops: CDR1 MNHEY, CDR2 SVGEGT. The CDR3 runs to 15 residues. Trimming removed 6 bases from V and 4 bases from J; junction bases left unmatched: 8. The CDR3 region is CASRAGLAFYNEQFF. DNA for the CDR3: TGTGCCAGCAGGGCAGGACTAGCTTTTTACAATGAGCAGTTCTTC.

A few counts support this clonotype. The CDR3 coding sequence is TGCAGTGCGCCGGGGACTTTGCGGGAGACCCAGTACTTC. This sequence encodes CSAPGTLRETQYF. The V and J genes are TRBV20-1 and TRBJ2-7; weak D call: TRBD2 (6 bases). The J call may not be correct, given that the DNA end is closer to TRBJ2-5. The germline V gene encodes CDR1 DFQATT and CDR2 SNEGSKA (reference sequence). The CDR3 has 13 residues.

The chain has TRBV20-1 and TRBJ2-1; D gene ambiguous. In germline, CDR1 is DFQATT, CDR2 SNEGSKA (reference sequence). The V end lost 5 bases, the J end lost 4 bases, and 6 bases lay between the germline ends. This CDR3 has 11 amino acids. In DNA form, the CDR3 reads TGCAGTGCTCTTGAGTACAATGAGCAGTTCTTC. This codes for CSALEYNEQFF.

The rearrangement links TRBV6-5 to TRBJ2-5, with 9 bases identical to TRBD2. In germline, CDR1 is MNHEY, CDR2 SVGAGI. Losses at the gene ends were 6 bases for V and 10 bases for J; bases not matched to a gene: 15. The CDR3 extends over 15 amino acids. In nucleotides, the CDR3 is TGTGCCAGCAGCCCCTCAAGCGGGAGGACCACAATCCAGTACTTC. Its translation: CASSPSSGRTTIQYF.

The rearrangement joins TRBV10-3 to TRBJ1-1; perhaps TRBD1 as D (6 bases). Germline V gene data show CDR1 as ENHRY and CDR2 as SYGVKD. CDR3 size: 15 residues. Trimming pared 3 bases from V and 4 bases from J, leaving 15 bases between. The CDR3 sequence is CAISDSQGQGTEAFF. The CDR3, as DNA: TGTGCCATCAGTGATTCGCAGGGGCAGGGCACTGAAGCTTTCTTT.

This clonotype has just a few counts. This chain joins TRBV12-3 or TRBV12-4 and TRBJ1-6; D not resolved. The CDR3 extends over 13 amino acids. V dropped 9 bases and J dropped 14 bases, with 20 bases sitting between them. The DNA for the CDR3 is TGTGCCAGTAAAGAGGGTAGCCGGTTCACCCTCCACTTT. Encoded protein: CASKEGSRFTLHF.

The chain combines TRBV29-1 with TRBJ1-4, with 9 positions matching TRBD1. The J segment lost 8 bases and the V segment lost 7 bases, leaving 5 bases of the junction unmatched. The CDR3 is 12 residues long. Per the germline V gene, CDR1 is SQVTM and CDR2 is ANQGSEA. This CDR3 is CSAGDRVEKLFF. CDR3 nucleotides: TGCAGCGCTGGGGACAGGGTAGAAAAACTGTTTTTT.

Regarding this clonotype: Just one base apart from a much larger clone, this may be a read error. V and J are TRBV3-1 and TRBJ2-7, with 7 bases aligning to TRBD2. Losses at the gene ends were 1 base for V and 2 bases for J; bases not matched to a gene: 8. Germline assignment: CDR1 LGHDT and CDR2 YNNKEL (reference sequence). The CDR3 is 16 residues long. CDR3 nucleotides: TGTGCCAGCAGCCAAGGGCTAGCGGAACCGACCTACGAGCAGTACTTC. Amino acid sequence: CASSQGLAEPTYEQYF.

This clonotype was counted between two and nine times. The chain employs TRBV2 and TRBJ2-1; 14 bases agree with TRBD2. Losses at the gene ends were 6 bases for V and 1 base for J; bases not matched to a gene: 2. The CDR3 spans 16 residues. The V gene's germline CDR1 is SNHLY and CDR2 FYNNEI. The CDR3 nucleotides are TGTGCCAGCAGACGGACTAGCGGGGGGTCCTACAATGAGCAGTTCTTC. This translates into CASRRTSGGSYNEQFF.

This clonotype was detected only a few times. The chain is built from TRBV12-3 or TRBV12-4 and TRBJ2-1, with 15 bases fitting TRBD2. The CDR3 runs to 16 residues. V was pared by 6 bases and J by 7 bases, with 7 bases of the junction left unmatched. CDR3 sequence reads: CASRGLAGGRGNEQFF. The CDR3, as DNA: TGTGCCAGCAGAGGACTAGCGGGGGGGCGAGGGAATGAGCAGTTCTTC.

This clonotype turned up a few times. The V gene is TRBV6-5, the J gene TRBJ2-3; no definite D call. This CDR3 is 14 amino acids long. Trimming took 4 bases from V and 1 from J, leaving 9 bases between them. Germline loops: CDR1 MNHEY, CDR2 SVGAGI. The CDR3 DNA sequence: TGTGCCAGCAGTTGGGGTCTGCGCACAGATACGCAGTATTTT. This translates into CASSWGLRTDTQYF.

With regard to this clonotype: Germline is not matched at one junction end, which may reflect a read error. The genes are TRBV7-2 and TRBJ2-7, with 11 positions matching TRBD2. Germline values: CDR1 SGHTA, CDR2 FQGNSA. The CDR3 is 15 residues long. The CDR3 DNA reads as TGTGTCAGCAGCCCAGCTAGCGGGAGGTCCTACGAGCAGTACTTC. Residues: CVSSPASGRSYEQYF. Full variable domain (rest looked up from reference TRBV7-2 and TRBJ2-7): GAGVSQSPSNKVTEKGKDVELRCDPISGHTALYWYRQSLGQGLEFLIYFQGNSAPDKSGLPSDRFSAERTGGSVSTLTIQRTQQEDSAVYLCVSSPASGRSYEQYFGPGTRLTVT.

The chain combines TRBV5-1 with TRBJ2-3; 11 bases match TRBD1. The V gene's germline CDR1 is SGHRS and CDR2 YFSETQ. The CDR3 is 15 residues long. After removal of 3 bases from V and 5 bases from J, the junction contained 5 bases not matched to a gene. For the CDR3, the DNA is TGCGCCAGCAGCTCAGGGACAGGGGGTATAGATACGCAGTATTTT. Translation gives CASSSGTGGIDTQYF.

CDR3 loop: CASRWGNVHTQYF. The CDR3 DNA reads TGTGCCAGCAGGTGGGGTAACGTGCATACGCAGTATTTT. This chain uses TRBV7-9 with TRBJ2-3; no clear D gene. The germline V gene has CDR1 SEHNR and CDR2 FQNEAQ (reference sequence). This CDR3 is built from 13 residues. Trimming stripped 6 bases from V and 7 bases from J, with 14 bases between.

This clonotype is a singleton in its sample. This chain joins TRBV7-8 and TRBJ1-1; maybe TRBD1 (6 bases). This CDR3 comprises 16 residues. Trimming pared 4 bases from V and 5 bases from J, leaving 20 bases between. Germline lookup yields CDR1 SGHVS and CDR2 FQNEAQ. For the CDR3, the DNA is TGTGCCAGCAGCTCCCCGGCCCCAGGGGCCTTGACTGAAGCTTTCTTT. It encodes CASSSPAPGALTEAFF. Variable domain in full (rest from reference TRBV7-8 and TRBJ1-1): GAGVSQSPRYKVAKRGQDVALRCDPISGHVSLFWYQQALGQGPEFLTYFQNEAQLDKSGLPSDRFFAERPEGSVSTLKIQRTQQEDSAVYLCASSSPAPGALTEAFFGQGTRLTVV.

The chain combines TRBV7-9 with TRBJ2-1; D unclear. The CDR3 has 14 amino acids. Trimming pared 5 bases from V and 8 bases from J, leaving 16 bases between. Germline values: CDR1 SEHNR, CDR2 FQNEAQ (reference sequence). The CDR3 region is CASSATLSDDEQFF. The CDR3 bases are TGTGCCAGCAGCGCCACCCTGTCCGACGATGAGCAGTTCTTC.

This clonotype was found a few times. The chain carries TRBV3-1 and TRBJ1-2, with unresolved D. The V gene's germline CDR1 is LGHDT and CDR2 YNNKEL (reference sequence). V was cut by 5 bases and J by 8 bases, with 12 bases left in between. This CDR3 has 12 amino acids. The CDR3 region is CASSETPRGYTF. In DNA, the CDR3 is TGTGCCAGCAGCGAAACGCCGAGAGGCTACACCTTC.

This clonotype was counted only a few times. V usage is TRBV9 and J usage is TRBJ2-1; TRBD1 matches at 7 bases. Looked up from germline, CDR1 is SGDLS and CDR2 is YYNGEE. The CDR3 contains 17 residues. V gave up 0 bases and J gave up 0 bases; unmatched junction bases: 6. Here the CDR3 DNA reads TGTGCCAGCAGCGTAGATCACAGGGACAGCTCCTACAATGAGCAGTTCTTC. Protein sequence: CASSVDHRDSSYNEQFF. The entire variable domain, with the rest obtained from reference TRBV9 and TRBJ2-1, is as follows: DSGVTQTPKHLITATGQRVTLRCSPRSGDLSVYWYQQSLDQGLQFLIQYYNGEERAKGNILERFSAQQFPDLHSELNLSSLELGDSALYFCASSVDHRDSSYNEQFFGPGTRLTVL.

V gene TRBV27 combines with J gene TRBJ2-3; no clear D. Germline assignment: CDR1 MNHEY and CDR2 SMNVEV (reference sequence). The CDR3 length is 15 residues. V was cut by 6 bases and J by 3 bases, with 16 bases left in between. The CDR3 bases are TGTGCCAGCAGCCCTAGGGCGTTCCTGACAGATACGCAGTATTTT. Translation: CASSPRAFLTDTQYF.

The chain uses TRBV20-1 and TRBJ2-1; 7 bases fit TRBD1. V gave up 6 bases and J gave up 0 bases; unmatched junction bases: 11. This CDR3 comprises 16 residues. The germline V gene has CDR1 DFQATT and CDR2 SNEGSKA (reference sequence). CDR3 loop: CSAPPKTGSSYNEQFF. CDR3 nucleotide sequence: TGCAGTGCCCCTCCTAAGACAGGGAGCTCCTACAATGAGCAGTTCTTC.

The rearrangement joins TRBV4-1 to TRBJ2-1, with a weak D call TRBD1 (6 bases). Germline-derived CDR1 and CDR2 are MGHRA and YSYEKL. Trimming shortened V by 0 bases and J by 0 bases, and 12 bases separated the two germline ends. The CDR3 totals 17 residues. In nucleotides, the CDR3 is TGCGCCAGCAGCCAAGATCCTCAGGGGAGCTCCTACAATGAGCAGTTCTTC. Encoded protein: CASSQDPQGSSYNEQFF.

This clonotype was counted between two and nine times. The chain couples TRBV27 to TRBJ2-7; D remains unclear. The V gene lost 5 bases and the J gene lost 3 bases, with 14 bases spanning the gap. CDR3 size: 14 residues. The germline V gene encodes CDR1 MNHEY and CDR2 SMNVEV (reference sequence). The CDR3 region has the DNA TGTGCCAGCAGTCCGCTTGGGCGGAACTACGAGCAGTACTTC. Its translation is CASSPLGRNYEQYF.

This clonotype was recorded a few times. This chain joins TRBV7-2 and TRBJ2-7; 10 nucleotides line up with TRBD1. The CDR3 is 15 amino acids. Germline CDR1 SGHTA, CDR2 FQGNSA. After removal of 4 bases from V and 4 bases from J, the junction contained 7 bases not matched to a gene. The CDR3 here is CASSSDRGAFYEQYF. In DNA form, the CDR3 reads TGTGCCAGCAGCTCGGACAGGGGGGCCTTTTACGAGCAGTACTTC.

Points on this clonotype: A much more abundant neighbour one base away suggests this may be a read error. This chain joins TRBV3-1 and TRBJ2-3; 10 bases line up with TRBD2. The germline V gene encodes CDR1 LGHDT and CDR2 YNNKEL (reference sequence). The CDR3 totals 16 residues. CDR3 protein: CAGSQAQRGGPDTQYF. The CDR3 DNA reads as TGTGCCGGCAGCCAAGCGCAGCGGGGGGGCCCAGATACGCAGTATTTT.